Presented here are 24 T cell receptor beta chains from one specimen sequenced in a study of OX40 agonist ivuxolimab in advanced cancers. Using immunoSEQ multiplex PCR, the repertoire was profiled, and TCRdb retains in-frame clones only, with some absent. Here the sample spans approximately 60,000 clones, approximately 78% being singletons. The specimen was CD4+ or CD8+ T cells sorted from blood, collected in a trial of the OX40 agonist ivuxolimab. These receptors all come from an adult with an advanced solid tumor such as melanoma, head and neck, liver or kidney cancer.

To note about this clone: Different DNA sequences within this sample yield the same CDR3. The chain recombines TRBV27 with TRBJ2-6, with D uncertain. Trimming removed 8 bases at V and 3 bases at J, with 17 bases between. The germline CDR1 and CDR2 sequences are MNHEY and SMNVEV (reference sequence). This CDR3 is 16 amino acids long. The CDR3 coding sequence is TGTGCCAGCTCCTTGGGAAGAGCTCTTGGGGCCAACGTCCTGACTTTC. It translates to CASSLGRALGANVLTF.

The table lists this clone with a count of one. This chain links TRBV9 with TRBJ2-1; no clear D gene. Germline lookup yields CDR1 SGDLS and CDR2 YYNGEE. The CDR3 consists of 16 residues. The germline V and J ends were trimmed by 0 bases and 2 bases, with 12 bases remaining between them. The CDR3 sequence: CASSVGEASAYNEQFF. DNA for the CDR3: TGTGCCAGCAGCGTAGGAGAAGCCTCAGCCTACAATGAGCAGTTCTTC.

The rearrangement uses TRBV7-9 and TRBJ2-3; D is undetermined. This CDR3 contains 16 residues. The germline CDR1 and CDR2 sequences are SEHNR and FQNEAQ (reference sequence). Trimming left V 1 base short and J 6 bases short, with 17 bases between. CDR3 protein: CASSLGAAAVGDTQYF. In nucleotides, the CDR3 is TGTGCCAGCAGCTTAGGTGCGGCGGCCGTGGGGGATACGCAGTATTTT.

V usage is TRBV6-6 and J usage is TRBJ2-3; 11 nucleotides line up with TRBD1. Germline V gene sequence: CDR1 MNHNY, CDR2 SVGAGI (reference sequence). The trim removed 5 bases at V and 3 bases at J, leaving 4 bases unmatched. The CDR3 totals 15 residues. CDR3 sequence: CASSGQGAGTDTQYF. CDR3 bases: TGTGCCAGCAGTGGACAGGGGGCTGGGACAGATACGCAGTATTTT.

The chain couples TRBV7-3 to TRBJ2-3; TRBD2 aligns across 11 bases. With V trimmed by 5 bases and J by 4 bases, 8 bases remained unmatched. The CDR3 spans 16 residues. CDR1 and CDR2 from the germline V gene are SGHTA and FQGTGA. The CDR3 sequence: CASSPIAGGPSDTQYF. The CDR3 nucleotides read TGTGCCAGCAGCCCCATAGCGGGGGGGCCGTCAGATACGCAGTATTTT.

The chain is built from TRBV10-1 and TRBJ1-2; possibly TRBD1 for D (5 bases). This CDR3 contains 15 residues. Looked up from germline, CDR1 is WNHNN and CDR2 is SYGVQD (reference sequence). The V and J ends lost 8 bases and 2 bases respectively, with 18 bases between them. The CDR3 loop reads CASVINRTFNYGYTF. The CDR3 region has the DNA TGCGCCAGCGTAATTAACAGGACCTTCAACTATGGCTACACCTTC.

V and J are TRBV11-2 and TRBJ1-4, with D possibly matching TRBD1 (5 bases). This CDR3 has 12 residues. The germline gives CDR1 SGHAT, CDR2 FQNNGV. V lost 0 bases and J 17 bases, leaving 13 bases between the germline ends. The CDR3 sequence is CASSLDSTGPFF. The CDR3 DNA is TGTGCCAGCAGCTTAGATTCTACAGGACCATTTTTT.

This clone was seen more than once but under ten times. This rearrangement joins TRBV29-1 to TRBJ2-2, with 14 bases aligning to TRBD2. The CDR3 sequence is 15 residues long. The trim removed 6 bases at V and 8 bases at J, leaving 8 bases unmatched. CDR1 SQVTM and CDR2 ANQGSEA come from the germline V gene. CDR3 residues: CSVPRTSGGTGELFF. The CDR3 bases are TGCAGCGTACCCAGGACTAGCGGGGGGACTGGGGAGCTGTTTTTT.

J is TRBJ1-1 and V is TRBV7-3; 7 nucleotides agree with TRBD1. With V trimmed by 5 bases and J by 9 bases, 9 bases remained unmatched. The CDR3 runs to 13 residues. CDR1 is SGHTA and CDR2 is FQGTGA in the germline V gene. CDR3 in amino acids: CASSPRDSSKAFF. CDR3 in DNA: TGTGCCAGCAGCCCCCGGGACAGTAGTAAAGCTTTCTTT. The full variable domain, rest sourced from reference TRBV7-3 and TRBJ1-1, is GAGVSQTPSNKVTEKGKYVELRCDPISGHTALYWYRQSLGQGPEFLIYFQGTGAADDSGLPNDRFFAVRPEGSVSTLKIQRTERGDSAVYLCASSPRDSSKAFFGQGTRLTVV.

The rearrangement joins TRBV10-2 to TRBJ2-1, with D possibly being TRBD2 (5 bases). Germline lookup yields CDR1 WSHSY and CDR2 SAAADI. The CDR3 totals 14 residues. The ends were cut back, 1 base at V and 7 bases at J, with 11 bases in the middle. For the CDR3, the DNA is TGCGCCAGCAGTGAGTTCCTAGCTCGGAATGAGCAGTTCTTC. It translates to CASSEFLARNEQFF.

The chain carries TRBV7-8 and TRBJ2-1; TRBD2 is a possible D gene (7 bases). Germline loops: CDR1 SGHVS, CDR2 FQNEAQ. V dropped 1 base and J dropped 9 bases, with 16 bases sitting between them. This CDR3 is built from 15 residues. The CDR3 DNA reads TGTGCCAGCAGCTTAGAGCGGGGACATAATAGTGAGCAGTTCTTC. Translating gives CASSLERGHNSEQFF.

The V gene is TRBV18, the J gene TRBJ1-1; unclear D gene. The germline V gene encodes CDR1 KGHSH and CDR2 LQKENI. This CDR3 comprises 14 residues. V was trimmed by 1 base and J by 6 bases, leaving 12 bases between them. DNA for the CDR3: TGTGCCAGCTCACCACAGGGTAAAAGCGCTGAAGCTTTCTTT. It encodes CASSPQGKSAEAFF.

V is TRBV2 and J is TRBJ2-5; 7 bases agree with TRBD2. CDR1 is SNHLY, CDR2 FYNNEI, per germline. V was pared by 11 bases and J by 2 bases, with 5 bases of the junction left unmatched. The CDR3 covers 12 residues. The CDR3 DNA is TGTGCCGGCGGGAGTACTCAAGAGACCCAGTACTTC. It translates to CAGGSTQETQYF.

The sample holds one count of this clone. This chain links TRBV9 with TRBJ2-3, with 10 bases lining up with TRBD2. This CDR3 comprises 15 residues. The germline gives CDR1 SGDLS, CDR2 YYNGEE. Losses at the gene ends were 3 bases for V and 5 bases for J; bases not matched to a gene: 6. In DNA form, the CDR3 reads TGTGCCAGCAGCGGCCGTCTAGCGGGGGTAGATACGCAGTATTTT. Translation gives CASSGRLAGVDTQYF. The variable domain in full, with the rest retrieved from reference TRBV9 and TRBJ2-3, is DSGVTQTPKHLITATGQRVTLRCSPRSGDLSVYWYQQSLDQGLQFLIQYYNGEERAKGNILERFSAQQFPDLHSELNLSSLELGDSALYFCASSGRLAGVDTQYFGPGTRLTVL.

The V and J genes are TRBV13 and TRBJ1-2; D unresolved. The CDR3 is made up of 13 amino acids. Germline V gene data show CDR1 as PRHDT and CDR2 as FYEKMQ (reference sequence). V lost 6 bases, J lost 8 bases, and 16 bases lay in between. DNA for the CDR3: TGTGCCAGCAGACCAACCCCCCTGGGGGGCTACACCTTC. Protein product: CASRPTPLGGYTF.

The chain carries TRBV4-1 and TRBJ1-4, with TRBD1 matching 12 bases. Germline CDR1 reads MGHRA; CDR2 reads YSYEKL. This CDR3 contains 16 residues. After removal of 0 bases from V and 8 bases from J, the junction contained 4 bases not matched to a gene. The CDR3 bases are TGCGCCAGCAGCCAAGACGAAGGGACAGGGGGCGAAAAACTGTTTTTT. This codes for CASSQDEGTGGEKLFF.

The chain carries TRBV6-5 and TRBJ1-2; D is unresolved. V was clipped by 6 bases and J by 8 bases, with 16 bases between them. Germline V lookup: CDR1 MNHEY, CDR2 SVGAGI. The CDR3 consists of 13 residues. The CDR3 spells CASRPDLARGYTF. The CDR3 DNA reads TGTGCCAGCAGGCCAGACCTAGCTCGGGGCTACACCTTC.

V and J are TRBV18 and TRBJ2-5; 13 bases are shared with TRBD2. The V gene end was trimmed by 2 bases and the J gene end by 3 bases; junction bases not matched to a gene: 0. The CDR3 totals 15 residues. Germline lookup yields CDR1 KGHSH and CDR2 LQKENI. The CDR3 sequence is CASSPGTSGKETQYF. CDR3 DNA sequence: TGTGCCAGCTCACCAGGGACTAGCGGGAAAGAGACCCAGTACTTC.

The sample holds one count of this clone. The rearrangement joins TRBV2 to TRBJ2-6; 8 bases fit TRBD2. CDR1 is SNHLY, CDR2 FYNNEI, per germline. This CDR3 spans 15 amino acids. The J segment lost 3 bases and the V segment lost 10 bases, leaving 8 bases of the junction unmatched. The DNA for the CDR3 is TGTGCCACCACGGGGGGGGCGCATGGGGCCAACGTCCTGACTTTC. Its protein product is CATTGGAHGANVLTF.

The CDR3 here is CAWSVIRAPDTQYF. In DNA form, the CDR3 reads TGTGCCTGGAGTGTAATTCGCGCCCCAGATACGCAGTATTTT. V is TRBV30 and J is TRBJ2-3; D is unclear. Trimming shortened V by 0 bases and J by 4 bases, and 11 bases separated the two germline ends. Germline values: CDR1 GTSNPN, CDR2 SVGIG (reference sequence). The CDR3 extends over 14 amino acids.

This chain joins TRBV18 and TRBJ1-1, with D maybe TRBD1 (5 bases). The CDR3 runs 13 residues. The V end lost 3 bases, the J end lost 2 bases, and 7 bases lay between the germline ends. Germline lookup yields CDR1 KGHSH and CDR2 LQKENI. The CDR3 DNA follows: TGTGCCAGCTCACCGACAGAAAACACTGAAGCTTTCTTT. Its translation is CASSPTENTEAFF.

The rearrangement uses TRBV9 and TRBJ2-5, with TRBD1 matching over 10 bases. Germline lookup yields CDR1 SGDLS and CDR2 YYNGEE. This CDR3 is 15 amino acids long. Losses at the gene ends were 3 bases for V and 5 bases for J; bases not matched to a gene: 7. CDR3 sequence (DNA): TGTGCCAGCAGCGGGAGGACAGGGGGTACGGAGACCCAGTACTTC. Translated, it gives CASSGRTGGTETQYF. Complete variable domain (other parts from reference TRBV9 and TRBJ2-5): DSGVTQTPKHLITATGQRVTLRCSPRSGDLSVYWYQQSLDQGLQFLIQYYNGEERAKGNILERFSAQQFPDLHSELNLSSLELGDSALYFCASSGRTGGTETQYFGPGTRLLVL.

This chain links TRBV12-5 with TRBJ1-5; D unclear. V shed 5 bases and J shed 5 bases, with 10 bases lying between them. Germline loops: CDR1 LGHNT, CDR2 FRNRAP. The CDR3 runs 13 residues. The CDR3: CASGETNDQPQHF. The CDR3 nucleotides read TGTGCTAGTGGTGAAACAAACGATCAGCCCCAGCATTTT.

The count of this clone is one. The chain recombines TRBV5-3 with TRBJ1-1, with D hard to call. TRBV5-3 is placed among ORFs of uncertain function. The CDR3 is 13 residues long. Trimming removed 5 bases at V and 1 base at J, with 9 bases between. CDR3 bases: TGTGCCAGAAGTGGTGGCTGGAACACTGAAGCTTTCTTT. Residues: CARSGGWNTEAFF.